The T cell receptor (beta chain) under discussion was sequenced for a study of PD-L1 blockade in urothelial cancer. Only in-frame clones appear in the TCRdb table, and some are missing; sequencing was by immunoSEQ multiplex PCR. The repertoire holds fewer than 45,000 clones, with 80% to 90% as singletons. The CDR3 is 14 amino acids. The V segment lost 6 bases and the J segment 6 bases; nucleotides outside the gene matches: 11. Germline CDR1 LNHDA, CDR2 SQIVND (reference sequence). This chain links TRBV19 with TRBJ2-7, with TRBD1 matching 7 bases. This sample comprised PBMCs, obtained around atezolizumab (anti-PD-L1) treatment. This sequence was found in a man aged 55 to 70 with urothelial cancer. The CDR3 DNA is TGTGCCAGTAGGGTCGGGACAGTATCCGGCGAGCAGTACTTC. This sequence encodes CASRVGTVSGEQYF.